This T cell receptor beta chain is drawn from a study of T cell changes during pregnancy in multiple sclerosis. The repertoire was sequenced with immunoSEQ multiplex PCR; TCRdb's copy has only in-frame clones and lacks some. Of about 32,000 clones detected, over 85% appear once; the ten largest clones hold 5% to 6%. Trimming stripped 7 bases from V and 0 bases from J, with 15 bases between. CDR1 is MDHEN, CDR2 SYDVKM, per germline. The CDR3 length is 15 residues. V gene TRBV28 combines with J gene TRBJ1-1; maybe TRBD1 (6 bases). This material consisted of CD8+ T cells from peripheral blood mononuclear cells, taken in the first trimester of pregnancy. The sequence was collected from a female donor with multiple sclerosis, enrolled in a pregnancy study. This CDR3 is CASTLIRGMNTEAFF. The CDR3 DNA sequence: TGTGCCAGCACCCTCATCAGGGGCATGAACACTGAAGCTTTCTTT.